Shown below are 17 T cell receptor beta chains from a single sample sequenced in a study of blood T cell repertoires in COVID-19 (dated by TCRdb to the early 2020s). Library preparation employed the immunoSEQ multiplex PCR assay. TCRdb mirrors the immuneACCESS table, restricted to in-frame sequences. Some clones are absent from its copies; in checked studies, under half trace to an unresolved V gene, and the reason for the others is unknown. For this sample there are approximately 200,000 clones; 65% to 85% appear just once. Less than 9.5% of the sample is held by the ten biggest clonotypes. Sequencing was done on a sample of PBMCs or T cells enriched from blood (not recorded which). The receptor source for this set is a man aged 40-49 years who had recovered from COVID-19.

This clone was seen once. The V and J genes are TRBV19 and TRBJ1-2; no firm D call. The germline V gene has CDR1 LNHDA and CDR2 SQIVND (reference sequence). The CDR3 loop spans 13 amino acids. V was shortened by 5 bases and J by 3 bases, with 10 bases between the two germline ends. The CDR3 sequence: CASSGRADYGYTF. The CDR3 nucleotides read TGTGCCAGTAGTGGTCGAGCCGACTATGGCTACACCTTC.

The chain couples TRBV29-1 to TRBJ1-2; D gene ambiguous. CDR1 and CDR2 from the germline V gene are SQVTM and ANQGSEA. This CDR3 spans 16 amino acids. V lost 1 base, J lost 2 bases, and 17 bases lay in between. The CDR3 DNA sequence: TGCAGCGTTGAAGTGGAAGACCAGACTTGGAACTATGGCTACACCTTC. Encoded protein: CSVEVEDQTWNYGYTF.

This chain links TRBV6-5 with TRBJ1-2; maybe TRBD1 (5 bases). The germline gives CDR1 MNHEY, CDR2 SVGAGI. This CDR3 contains 14 residues. Trimming took 5 bases from V and 0 from J, leaving 10 bases between them. The CDR3 spells CASSRDWTNYGYTF. CDR3 DNA sequence: TGTGCCAGCAGTCGGGACTGGACTAACTATGGCTACACCTTC.

This sequence joins TRBV25-1 and TRBJ2-3, with TRBD2 matching 9 bases. The CDR3 runs to 18 residues. With V trimmed by 1 base and J by 4 bases, 12 bases remained unmatched. CDR1 is MGHDK, CDR2 SYGVNS, per germline. The CDR3 reads CASSELGLAGFGADTQYF. Written as DNA, the CDR3 is TGTGCCAGCAGTGAATTGGGGCTAGCGGGGTTCGGGGCAGATACGCAGTATTTT.

The chain has TRBV6-5 and TRBJ1-3; D not resolved. Trimming left V 6 bases short and J 9 bases short, with 18 bases between. The CDR3 totals 14 residues. Germline V gene sequence: CDR1 MNHEY, CDR2 SVGAGI. CDR3 coding DNA: TGTGCCAGCAGCCCGGACTCTGCGGTCCGCACCATATATTTT. Its protein product is CASSPDSAVRTIYF.

The chain carries TRBV5-5 and TRBJ2-3; D may be TRBD2 (6 bases). The length of the CDR3 is 13 residues. Trimming took off 0 bases at V and 6 bases at J, with 8 bases between the two ends. Germline assignment: CDR1 SGHKS and CDR2 YYEKEE (reference sequence). The CDR3 DNA sequence: TGTGCCAGCAGCTTGGGACTAGGGGATACGCAGTATTTT. Amino acid sequence: CASSLGLGDTQYF.

This clone was counted only a few times. The chain has TRBV11-2 and TRBJ2-1; 11 bases align to TRBD1. CDR3 length: 17 amino acids. The V and J ends lost 4 bases and 12 bases, in that order; junction bases with no gene match: 17. CDR1 and CDR2 from the germline V gene are SGHAT and FQNNGV. In nucleotides, the CDR3 is TGTGCCAGCAGCTCAGATCTGCCGGGACAGGGGGGATCTGGGCAGTTCTTC. Its translation is CASSSDLPGQGGSGQFF.

V and J are TRBV30 and TRBJ1-6, with D possibly being TRBD1 (5 bases). The CDR3 spans 18 residues. V lost 3 bases to trimming and J lost 4 bases, with 22 bases between them. In germline, CDR1 is GTSNPN, CDR2 SVGIG (reference sequence). CDR3 nucleotides: TGTGCCTGGAGGGGGGGTCCAGAGCGCCGTTCTTATAATTCACCCCTCCACTTT. It encodes CAWRGGPERRSYNSPLHF.

The rearrangement links TRBV19 to TRBJ1-2, with D possibly being TRBD1 (6 bases). Trimming pared 3 bases from V and 4 bases from J, leaving 12 bases between. The V gene's germline CDR1 is LNHDA and CDR2 SQIVND (reference sequence). The CDR3 extends over 14 amino acids. The CDR3 spells CASSMGHRTYGYTF. The CDR3, as DNA: TGTGCCAGTAGTATGGGACATCGGACCTATGGCTACACCTTC.

As for this clone: Other DNA sequences in this specimen translate into the identical CDR3. The chain employs TRBV24-1 and TRBJ1-2; 10 positions match TRBD1. The CDR3 loop spans 12 amino acids. Losses at the gene ends were 7 bases for V and 5 bases for J; bases not matched to a gene: 0. The germline CDR1 and CDR2 sequences are KGHDR and SFDVKD. The DNA for the CDR3 is TGTGCCACCAGGGACAGGGGGTATGGCTACACCTTC. This sequence encodes CATRDRGYGYTF.

In this sample, this clone turned up once. V usage is TRBV21-1 and J usage is TRBJ1-2; TRBD1, the D gene given by the table, was not confirmed from the DNA. TRBV21-1 is a known pseudogene. This CDR3 has 16 amino acids. Here the CDR3 DNA reads TGTGCCAGCAGCAGATGCCATTTGACAGGAAACTATGGCTACACCTTC. The encoded protein is CASSRCHLTGNYGYTF.

The V and J genes are TRBV5-1 and TRBJ2-5, with 8 bases matching TRBD1. The length of the CDR3 is 15 residues. Germline V gene data show CDR1 as SGHRS and CDR2 as YFSETQ. V trimming: 5 bases; J trimming: 1 base; junction bases outside the gene matches: 7. This chain's CDR3 is CASRGNTGGQETQYF. DNA for the CDR3: TGCGCCAGCAGGGGGAATACAGGGGGCCAAGAGACCCAGTACTTC.

The genes are TRBV2 and TRBJ1-2; perhaps TRBD1 as D (5 bases). Trimming left V 1 base short and J 4 bases short, with 10 bases between. This CDR3 contains 14 residues. The germline V gene encodes CDR1 SNHLY and CDR2 FYNNEI. CDR3 protein: CASSEEGFTYGYTF. CDR3 sequence (DNA): TGTGCCAGCAGTGAAGAGGGGTTTACCTATGGCTACACCTTC.

V gene TRBV7-2 combines with J gene TRBJ1-3; TRBD1 might be the D (5 bases). Germline V gives CDR1 SGHTA, CDR2 FQGNSA. V gave up 0 bases and J gave up 0 bases, with 12 bases separating them. The CDR3 contains 17 residues. Here the CDR3 DNA reads TGTGCCAGCAGCTTAGCGCTAGGGGTTGGCTCTGGAAACACCATATATTTT. Protein product: CASSLALGVGSGNTIYF.

CDR3 amino acids: CASGTGRGEKQFF. In DNA, the CDR3 is TGTGCCAGCGGGACTGGGAGGGGTGAGAAGCAGTTCTTC. The gene calls are TRBV6-4 and TRBJ2-1; 7 bases are a match to TRBD2. Germline assignment: CDR1 MRHNA and CDR2 SNTAGT. The CDR3 has 13 amino acids. V lost 8 bases and J lost 11; bases outside the gene matches: 12.

This chain links TRBV5-1 with TRBJ1-2; perhaps TRBD1 as D (5 bases). The CDR3 totals 12 residues. Germline V gene data show CDR1 as SGHRS and CDR2 as YFSETQ. The V gene lost 4 bases and the J gene lost 10 bases, with 14 bases spanning the gap. The CDR3 sequence: CASSDQGNLYTF. The DNA for the CDR3 is TGCGCCAGCAGCGACCAGGGCAACCTCTACACCTTC.

This rearrangement joins TRBV27 to TRBJ2-3; the D is unclear. Germline assignment: CDR1 MNHEY and CDR2 SMNVEV (reference sequence). Trimming took 4 bases from V and 6 from J, leaving 17 bases between them. CDR3 length: 15 amino acids. CDR3 sequence reads: CASSSRQWLGDTQYF. The DNA of the CDR3 is TGTGCCAGCAGTTCCCGTCAGTGGCTCGGGGATACGCAGTATTTT.